The subject of this entry is one T cell receptor beta chain. The sample comes from a study of T cell responses to AZD1222 COVID-19 vaccine. In germline, CDR1 is GTSNPN, CDR2 SVGIG (reference sequence). The CDR3 has 14 residues. V lost 4 bases to trimming and J lost 4 bases, with 14 bases between them. Here immunoSEQ multiplex PCR was the method, and the copy in TCRdb shows in-frame clones only, minus some. The table lists roughly 120,000 clones, 94% of them singletons. The TCR sequence derives from an adult in good health. The rearrangement links TRBV30 to TRBJ2-1, with D possibly being TRBD2 (5 bases). The sequencing used peripheral blood, collected on day 0 of AZD1222 vaccination. CDR3 amino acids: CAWISRTAYNEQFF. CDR3 DNA sequence: TGTGCCTGGATCTCCCGGACTGCATACAATGAGCAGTTCTTC.